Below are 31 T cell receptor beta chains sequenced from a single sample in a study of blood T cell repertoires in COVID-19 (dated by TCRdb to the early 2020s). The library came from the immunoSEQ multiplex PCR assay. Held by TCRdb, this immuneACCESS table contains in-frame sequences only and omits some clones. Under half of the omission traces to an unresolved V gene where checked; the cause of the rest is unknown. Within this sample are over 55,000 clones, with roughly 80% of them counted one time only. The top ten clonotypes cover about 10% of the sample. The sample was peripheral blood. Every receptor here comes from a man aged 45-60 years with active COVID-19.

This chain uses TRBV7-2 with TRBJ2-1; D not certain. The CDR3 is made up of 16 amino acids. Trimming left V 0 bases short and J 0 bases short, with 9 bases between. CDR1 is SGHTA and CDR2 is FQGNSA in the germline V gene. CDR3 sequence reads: CASSLAFQISYNEQFF. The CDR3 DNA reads TGTGCCAGCAGCTTAGCGTTCCAAATCTCCTACAATGAGCAGTTCTTC.

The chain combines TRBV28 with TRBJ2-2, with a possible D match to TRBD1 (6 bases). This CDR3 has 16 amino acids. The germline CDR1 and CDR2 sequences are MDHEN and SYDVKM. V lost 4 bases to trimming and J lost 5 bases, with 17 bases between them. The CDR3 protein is CASSSPRGMGTGELFF. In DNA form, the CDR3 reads TGTGCCAGCAGTTCCCCAAGGGGGATGGGTACCGGGGAGCTGTTTTTT.

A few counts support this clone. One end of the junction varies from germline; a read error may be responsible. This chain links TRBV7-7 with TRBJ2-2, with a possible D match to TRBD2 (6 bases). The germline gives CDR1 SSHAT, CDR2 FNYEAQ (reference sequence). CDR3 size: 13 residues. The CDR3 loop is CATAGLNAGELFF. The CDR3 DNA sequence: TGTGCCACCGCGGGGCTGAACGCCGGGGAGCTGTTTTTT.

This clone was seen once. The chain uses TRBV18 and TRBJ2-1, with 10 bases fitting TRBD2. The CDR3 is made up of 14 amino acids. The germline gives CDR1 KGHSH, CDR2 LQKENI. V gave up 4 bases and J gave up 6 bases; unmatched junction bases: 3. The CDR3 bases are TGTGCCAGCTCACTTGCTAGCGGGAGCAATGAGCAGTTCTTC. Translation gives CASSLASGSNEQFF.

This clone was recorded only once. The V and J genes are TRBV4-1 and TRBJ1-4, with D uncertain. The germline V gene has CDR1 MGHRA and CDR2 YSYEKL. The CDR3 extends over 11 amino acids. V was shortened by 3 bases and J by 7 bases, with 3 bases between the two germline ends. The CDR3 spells CASSQSEKLFF. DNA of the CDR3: TGCGCCAGCAGCCAGAGTGAAAAACTGTTTTTT.

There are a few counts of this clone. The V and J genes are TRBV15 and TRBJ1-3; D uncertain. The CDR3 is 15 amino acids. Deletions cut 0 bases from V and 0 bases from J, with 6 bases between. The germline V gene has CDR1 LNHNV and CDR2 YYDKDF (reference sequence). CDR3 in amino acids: CATSRDFSSGNTIYF. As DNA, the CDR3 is TGTGCCACCAGCAGAGATTTCAGCTCTGGAAACACCATATATTTT.

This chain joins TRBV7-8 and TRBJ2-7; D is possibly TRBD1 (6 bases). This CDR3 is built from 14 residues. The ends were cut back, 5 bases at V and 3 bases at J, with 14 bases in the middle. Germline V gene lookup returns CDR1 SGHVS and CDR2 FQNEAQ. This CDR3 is CASSRMGQIYEQYF. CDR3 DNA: TGTGCCAGCAGCAGAATGGGACAAATCTACGAGCAGTACTTC.

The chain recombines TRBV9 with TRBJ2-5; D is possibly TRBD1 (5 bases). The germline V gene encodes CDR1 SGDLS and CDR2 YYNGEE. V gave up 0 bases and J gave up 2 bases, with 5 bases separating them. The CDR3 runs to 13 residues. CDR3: CASSVGTQETQYF. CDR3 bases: TGTGCCAGCAGCGTAGGGACACAAGAGACCCAGTACTTC.

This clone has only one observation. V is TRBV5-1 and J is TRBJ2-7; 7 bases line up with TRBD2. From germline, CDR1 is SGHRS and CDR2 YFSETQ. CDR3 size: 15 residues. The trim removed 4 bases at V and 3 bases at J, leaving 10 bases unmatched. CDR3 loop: CASSVRGGVGYEQYF. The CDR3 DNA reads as TGCGCCAGCAGCGTAAGGGGAGGGGTGGGCTACGAGCAGTACTTC.

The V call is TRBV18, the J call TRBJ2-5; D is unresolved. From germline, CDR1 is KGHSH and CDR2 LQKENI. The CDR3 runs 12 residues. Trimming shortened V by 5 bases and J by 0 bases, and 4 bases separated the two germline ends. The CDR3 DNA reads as TGTGCCAGCTCAGAGTACCAAGAGACCCAGTACTTC. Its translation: CASSEYQETQYF. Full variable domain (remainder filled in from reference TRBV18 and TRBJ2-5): NAGVMQNPRHLVRRRGQEARLRCSPMKGHSHVYWYRQLPEEGLKFMVYLQKENIIDESGMPKERFSAEFPKEGPSILRIQQVVRGDSAAYFCASSEYQETQYFGPGTRLLVL.

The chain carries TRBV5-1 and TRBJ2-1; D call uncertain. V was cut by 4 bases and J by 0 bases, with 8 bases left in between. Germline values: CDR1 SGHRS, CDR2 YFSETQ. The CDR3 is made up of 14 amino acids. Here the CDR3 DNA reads TGCGCCAGCAGCGCGGAGAGCTCCTACAATGAGCAGTTCTTC. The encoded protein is CASSAESSYNEQFF.

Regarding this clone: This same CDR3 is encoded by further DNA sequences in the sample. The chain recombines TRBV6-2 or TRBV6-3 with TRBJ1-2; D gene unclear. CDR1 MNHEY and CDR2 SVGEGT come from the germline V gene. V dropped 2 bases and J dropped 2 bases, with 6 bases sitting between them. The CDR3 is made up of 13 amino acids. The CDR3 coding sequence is TGTGCCAGCAGTTACGGAGGAAACTATGGCTACACCTTC. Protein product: CASSYGGNYGYTF.

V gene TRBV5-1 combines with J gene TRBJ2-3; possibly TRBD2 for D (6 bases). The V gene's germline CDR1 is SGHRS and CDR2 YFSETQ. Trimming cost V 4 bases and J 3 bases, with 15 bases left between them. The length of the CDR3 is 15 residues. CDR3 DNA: TGCGCCAGCAGCCCCACGGGGCTAGCGACAGATACGCAGTATTTT. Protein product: CASSPTGLATDTQYF.

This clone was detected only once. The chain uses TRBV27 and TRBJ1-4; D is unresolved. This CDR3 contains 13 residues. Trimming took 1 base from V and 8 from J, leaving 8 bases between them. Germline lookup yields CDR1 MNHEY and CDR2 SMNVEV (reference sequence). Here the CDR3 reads CASSLFRREKLFF. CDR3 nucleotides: TGTGCCAGCAGTTTATTTCGGAGGGAAAAACTGTTTTTT.

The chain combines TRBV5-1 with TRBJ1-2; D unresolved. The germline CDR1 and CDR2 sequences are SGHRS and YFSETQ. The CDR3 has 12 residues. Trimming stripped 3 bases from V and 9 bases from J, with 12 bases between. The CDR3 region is CASSWAGSSYTF. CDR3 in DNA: TGCGCCAGCAGCTGGGCGGGGTCCAGCTACACCTTC.

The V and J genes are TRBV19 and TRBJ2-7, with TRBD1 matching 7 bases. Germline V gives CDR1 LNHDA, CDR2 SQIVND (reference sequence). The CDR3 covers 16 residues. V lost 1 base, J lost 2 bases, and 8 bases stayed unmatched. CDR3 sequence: CASSIGPRDRAYEQYF. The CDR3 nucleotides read TGTGCCAGTAGTATAGGGCCCCGGGACAGAGCCTACGAGCAGTACTTC. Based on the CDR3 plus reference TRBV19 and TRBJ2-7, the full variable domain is DGGITQSPKYLFRKEGQNVTLSCEQNLNHDAMYWYRQDPGQGLRLIYYSQIVNDFQKGDIAEGYSVSREKKESFPLTVTSAQKNPTAFYLCASSIGPRDRAYEQYFGPGTRLTVT.

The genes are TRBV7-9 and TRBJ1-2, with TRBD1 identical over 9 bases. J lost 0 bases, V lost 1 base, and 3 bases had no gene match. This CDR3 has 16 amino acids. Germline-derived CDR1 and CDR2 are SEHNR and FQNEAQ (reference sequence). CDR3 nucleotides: TGTGCCAGCAGCTTAGGGGACAGGGCCTCTAACTATGGCTACACCTTC. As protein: CASSLGDRASNYGYTF.

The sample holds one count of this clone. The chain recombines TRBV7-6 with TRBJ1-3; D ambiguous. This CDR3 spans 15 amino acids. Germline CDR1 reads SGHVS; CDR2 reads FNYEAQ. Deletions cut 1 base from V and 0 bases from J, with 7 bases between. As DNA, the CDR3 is TGTGCCAGCAGCTTAGGAGTAAGCTCTGGAAACACCATATATTTT. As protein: CASSLGVSSGNTIYF.

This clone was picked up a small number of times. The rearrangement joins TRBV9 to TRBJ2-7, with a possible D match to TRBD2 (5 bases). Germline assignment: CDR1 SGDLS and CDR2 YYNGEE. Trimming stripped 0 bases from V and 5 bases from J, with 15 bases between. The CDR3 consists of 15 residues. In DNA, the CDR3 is TGTGCCAGCAGCGTAGCTCCGGCTAGCTCAAACGAGCAGTACTTC. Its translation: CASSVAPASSNEQYF.

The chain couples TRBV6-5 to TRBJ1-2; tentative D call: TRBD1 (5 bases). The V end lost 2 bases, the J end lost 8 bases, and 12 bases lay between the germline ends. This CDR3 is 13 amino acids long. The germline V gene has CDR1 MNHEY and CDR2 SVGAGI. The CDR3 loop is CASSYDSLSGYTF. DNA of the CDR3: TGTGCCAGCAGTTACGACAGTCTAAGCGGCTACACCTTC.

The CDR3 region is CASSLAVYNEQFF. DNA for the CDR3: TGTGCCAGCAGCCTGGCGGTGTACAATGAGCAGTTCTTC. This rearrangement joins TRBV14 to TRBJ2-1; D not certain. Deletions cut 4 bases from V and 4 bases from J, with 8 bases between. The CDR3 spans 13 residues. The germline gives CDR1 SGHDN, CDR2 FVKESK. The complete variable domain, with remaining parts taken from reference TRBV14 and TRBJ2-1, reads EAGVTQFPSHSVIEKGQTVTLRCDPISGHDNLYWYRRVMGKEIKFLLHFVKESKQDESGMPNNRFLAERTGGTYSTLKVQPAELEDSGVYFCASSLAVYNEQFFGPGTRLTVL.

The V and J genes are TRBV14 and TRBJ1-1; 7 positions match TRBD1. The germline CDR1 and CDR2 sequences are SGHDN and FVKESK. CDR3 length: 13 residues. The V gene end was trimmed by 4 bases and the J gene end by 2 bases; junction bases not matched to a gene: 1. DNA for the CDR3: TGTGCCAGCAGCCGGGACAGCAACACTGAAGCTTTCTTT. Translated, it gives CASSRDSNTEAFF.

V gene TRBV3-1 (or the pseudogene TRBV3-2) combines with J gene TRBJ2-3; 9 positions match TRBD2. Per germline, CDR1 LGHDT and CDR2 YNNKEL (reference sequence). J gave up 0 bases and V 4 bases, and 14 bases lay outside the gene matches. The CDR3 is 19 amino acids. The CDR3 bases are TGTGCCAGCAGCCCAGCCGGCGGGGGGGCCGGGAGAAGCACAGATACGCAGTATTTT. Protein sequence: CASSPAGGGAGRSTDTQYF.

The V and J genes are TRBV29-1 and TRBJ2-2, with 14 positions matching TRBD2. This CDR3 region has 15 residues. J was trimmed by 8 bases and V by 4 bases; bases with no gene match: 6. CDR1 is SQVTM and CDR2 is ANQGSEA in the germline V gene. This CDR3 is CSVVGLAGVSGELFF. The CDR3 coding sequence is TGCAGCGTTGTGGGACTAGCGGGAGTCTCAGGGGAGCTGTTTTTT.

CDR3: CASSLADSGEQFF. The DNA for the CDR3 is TGCGCCAGCAGCTTGGCGGACAGCGGTGAGCAGTTCTTC. This chain connects TRBV5-1 to TRBJ2-1, with a weak D call TRBD1 (6 bases). Between the trimmed V and J ends, which lost 0 bases and 9 bases, there was a span of 10 bases. The CDR3 has 13 residues. Per germline, CDR1 SGHRS and CDR2 YFSETQ.

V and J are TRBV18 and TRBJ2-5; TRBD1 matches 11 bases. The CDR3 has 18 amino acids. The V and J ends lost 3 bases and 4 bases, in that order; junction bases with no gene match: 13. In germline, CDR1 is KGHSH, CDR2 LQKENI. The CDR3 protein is CASSPDGVWDRGTETQYF. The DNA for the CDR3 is TGTGCCAGCTCACCGGACGGAGTTTGGGACAGGGGGACAGAGACCCAGTACTTC.

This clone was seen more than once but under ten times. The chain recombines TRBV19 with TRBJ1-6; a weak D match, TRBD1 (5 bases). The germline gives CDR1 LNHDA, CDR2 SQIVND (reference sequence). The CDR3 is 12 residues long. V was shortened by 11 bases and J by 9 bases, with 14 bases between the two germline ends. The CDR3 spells CASSPGGSPLHF. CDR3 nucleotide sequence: TGTGCCTCTTCCCCCGGGGGTTCACCCCTCCACTTT.

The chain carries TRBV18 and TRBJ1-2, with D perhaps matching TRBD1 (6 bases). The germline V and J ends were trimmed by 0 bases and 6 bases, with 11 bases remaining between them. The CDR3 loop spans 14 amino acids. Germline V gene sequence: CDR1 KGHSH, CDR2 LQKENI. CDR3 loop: CASSPPTGIHGYTF. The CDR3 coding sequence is TGTGCCAGCTCACCACCCACAGGGATACATGGCTACACCTTC.

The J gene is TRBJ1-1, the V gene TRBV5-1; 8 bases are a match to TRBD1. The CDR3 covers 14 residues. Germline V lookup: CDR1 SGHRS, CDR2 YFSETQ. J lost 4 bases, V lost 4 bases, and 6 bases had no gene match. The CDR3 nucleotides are TGCGCCAGCAGCCGCCCGGGACAGGTCACTGAAGCTTTCTTT. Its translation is CASSRPGQVTEAFF. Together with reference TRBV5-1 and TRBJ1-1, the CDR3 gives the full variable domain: KAGVTQTPRYLIKTRGQQVTLSCSPISGHRSVSWYQQTPGQGLQFLFEYFSETQRNKGNFPGRFSGRQFSNSRSEMNVSTLELGDSALYLCASSRPGQVTEAFFGQGTRLTVV.

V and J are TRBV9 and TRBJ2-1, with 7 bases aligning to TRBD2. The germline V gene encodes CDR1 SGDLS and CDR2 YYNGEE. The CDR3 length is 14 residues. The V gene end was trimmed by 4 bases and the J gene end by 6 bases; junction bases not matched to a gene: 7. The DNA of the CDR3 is TGTGCCAGCAGCACCCCGGGACTACCCAATGAGCAGTTCTTC. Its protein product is CASSTPGLPNEQFF. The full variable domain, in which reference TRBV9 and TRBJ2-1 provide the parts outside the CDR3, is DSGVTQTPKHLITATGQRVTLRCSPRSGDLSVYWYQQSLDQGLQFLIQYYNGEERAKGNILERFSAQQFPDLHSELNLSSLELGDSALYFCASSTPGLPNEQFFGPGTRLTVL.

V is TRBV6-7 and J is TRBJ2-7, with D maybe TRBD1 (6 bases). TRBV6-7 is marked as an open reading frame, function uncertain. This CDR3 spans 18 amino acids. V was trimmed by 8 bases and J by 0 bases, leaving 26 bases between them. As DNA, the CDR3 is TGTGCCAGCGACCTAGGGGGAGAGGTTCCTCCCTGCTCCTACGAGCAGTACTTC. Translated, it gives CASDLGGEVPPCSYEQYF.